The rows below give T cell receptor beta chains drawn from one sample of a study of monozygotic twins with inflammatory bowel disease. TCRdb reprocessed the 5' RACE reads and reports one entry per CDR3 protein, with no DNA. The sample table includes about 450,000 distinct CDR3 sequences. Source material: blood. Every receptor here comes from a human donor with ulcerative colitis or Crohn's disease, or a healthy co-twin of an affected twin (not recorded which). Each CDR3 is given with its conserved first and last residue. The order of the fields is J gene, V gene, CDR3 protein.

>TRBJ2-3|TRBV12-3/TRBV12-4
CASSHSGQATDTQYF
>TRBJ1-3|TRBV7-8
CASSITGWTGNTIYF
>TRBJ2-1|TRBV4-1
CASSQDRASGTNEQFF
>TRBJ2-7|TRBV6-5
CASSYSRTGRYEQYF
>TRBJ2-7|TRBV18
CASSSNIPSGRVWEEQYF
>TRBJ2-1|TRBV5-1
CASSLDIAGAGEQFF
>TRBJ1-2|TRBV20-1
CSARARQGTFNYGYTF
>TRBJ1-1|TRBV7-2
CASSKTGSETEAFF
>TRBJ1-5|TRBV19
CASSLPMDLSNQPQHF
>TRBJ2-5|TRBV29-1
CSVESTVQETQYF
>TRBJ2-6|TRBV5-6
CASSRRYGGRSGANVLTF
>TRBJ1-2|TRBV4-1
CASSQGGERGYTF
>TRBJ2-2|TRBV6-1
CASSEGSLTNTGELFF
>TRBJ2-5|TRBV6-1
CASSEPRARSVETQYF
>TRBJ2-2|TRBV7-7
CASSGTMNTGELFF
>TRBJ2-7|TRBV5-1
CASSIAAQHEQYF
>TRBJ2-2|TRBV12-3/TRBV12-4
CASRAENTGELFF
>TRBJ2-1|TRBV19
CASRWTSGGPYNEQFF
>TRBJ2-3|TRBV28
CASSSTGSVDTQYF
>TRBJ1-3|TRBV7-9
CASSWDRNTIYF
>TRBJ2-1|TRBV5-6
CASSPSPTGGSYNEQFF
>TRBJ2-4|TRBV29-1
CSVDVAGAKNMQYF
>TRBJ1-1|TRBV7-2
CASSGWGTEAFF
>TRBJ2-1|TRBV7-3
CASSPAGWTYNEQFF
>TRBJ1-3|TRBV9
CASSVGGGNGNTIYF
>TRBJ2-3|TRBV7-2
CASSGTSGLSTDTQYF
>TRBJ1-5|TRBV19
CASSHLGGQSNQPQHF